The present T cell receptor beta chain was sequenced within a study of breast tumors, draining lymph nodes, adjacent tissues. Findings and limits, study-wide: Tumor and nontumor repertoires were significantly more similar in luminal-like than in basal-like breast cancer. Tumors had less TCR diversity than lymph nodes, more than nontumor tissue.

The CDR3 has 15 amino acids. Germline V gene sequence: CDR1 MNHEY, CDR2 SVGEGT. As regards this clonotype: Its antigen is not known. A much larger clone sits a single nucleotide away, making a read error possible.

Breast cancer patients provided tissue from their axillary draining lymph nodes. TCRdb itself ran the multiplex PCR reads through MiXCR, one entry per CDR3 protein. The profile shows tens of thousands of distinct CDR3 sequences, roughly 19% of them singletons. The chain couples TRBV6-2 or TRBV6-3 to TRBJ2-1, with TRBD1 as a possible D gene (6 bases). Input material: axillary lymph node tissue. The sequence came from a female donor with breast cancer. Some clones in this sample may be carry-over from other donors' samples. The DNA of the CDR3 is TGTGCCAGCAGCTACCTACAGGGAAGTGACAATGAGCAGCTCTTC. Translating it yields CASSYLQGSDNEQLF.